These 7 T cell receptor beta chains were all obtained from the same sample, sequenced in a study of cytomegalovirus exposure and HLA in healthy donors. Some clones are missing from TCRdb's copy, which holds only in-frame ones; the method was immunoSEQ multiplex PCR. This repertoire shows around 140,000 clones, around 90% found once; its top ten account for about 4.9%. Sequenced sample: PBMCs. The receptors come from a man between 18 and 35 years old in good health and CMV-seropositive.

This chain links TRBV5-4 with TRBJ2-4; 11 bases are a match to TRBD1. Germline CDR1 and CDR2: SGHNT and YYREEE (reference sequence). CDR3 length: 15 amino acids. V lost 4 bases to trimming and J lost 6 bases; unmatched junction nucleotides: 6. CDR3 nucleotide sequence: TGTGCCAGCAGCCAACCCGGGACAGGGGGAAACATTCAGTACTTC. Amino acids: CASSQPGTGGNIQYF. The full variable domain, rest sourced from reference TRBV5-4 and TRBJ2-4, is ETGVTQSPTHLIKTRGQQVTLRCSSQSGHNTVSWYQQALGQGPQFIFQYYREEENGRGNFPPRFSGLQFPNYSSELNVNALELDDSALYLCASSQPGTGGNIQYFGAGTRLSVL.

As concerns this clone: The junction does not match germline at one end; this may be a read error. This sample also contains other DNA sequences that code for the same CDR3. V is TRBV2 and J is TRBJ2-7; 9 bases map to TRBD1. Germline V lookup: CDR1 SNHLY, CDR2 FYNNEI. The CDR3 runs to 13 residues. The CDR3 nucleotides read TGCGCCAGCAGTCCCGGGACAGGGTGGGAGCAGTACTTC. It translates to CASSPGTGWEQYF.

The V and J genes are TRBV20-1 and TRBJ1-2; D remains unclear. CDR1 DFQATT and CDR2 SNEGSKA come from the germline V gene (reference sequence). The CDR3 length is 11 residues. Trimming removed 6 bases at V and 3 bases at J, with 8 bases between. CDR3 in DNA: TGCAGTGCCACGGTGGACTATGGCTACACCTTC. This encodes CSATVDYGYTF.

The chain employs TRBV2 and TRBJ2-7, with 8 bases that match TRBD1. V dropped 8 bases and J dropped 3; count of bases not matched to a gene: 9. Germline CDR1 reads SNHLY; CDR2 reads FYNNEI. The CDR3 runs to 14 residues. CDR3 bases: TGTGCCAGCGCAGGGGGCCGGCCGAACTACGAGCAGTACTTC. As protein: CASAGGRPNYEQYF.

The chain uses TRBV18 and TRBJ2-5, with D unclear. The germline gives CDR1 KGHSH, CDR2 LQKENI. The V and J ends lost 3 bases and 5 bases respectively, with 4 bases between them. The CDR3 totals 11 residues. The CDR3 reads CASSPGETQYF. The DNA for the CDR3 is TGTGCCAGCTCACCCGGGGAGACCCAGTACTTC. Full variable domain (rest looked up from reference TRBV18 and TRBJ2-5): NAGVMQNPRHLVRRRGQEARLRCSPMKGHSHVYWYRQLPEEGLKFMVYLQKENIIDESGMPKERFSAEFPKEGPSILRIQQVVRGDSAAYFCASSPGETQYFGPGTRLLVL.

The chain links TRBV5-1 to TRBJ1-5; D is uncertain. The CDR3 spans 15 residues. The V gene's germline CDR1 is SGHRS and CDR2 YFSETQ. The V end was cut by 4 bases, the J end by 0 bases, with 11 bases between. Here the CDR3 reads CASSPGSYSNQPQHF. The CDR3 nucleotides read TGCGCCAGCAGCCCAGGAAGTTATAGCAATCAGCCCCAGCATTTT.

This chain joins TRBV7-8 and TRBJ2-7, with 12 bases that match TRBD2. The V gene end was trimmed by 4 bases and the J gene end by 3 bases; junction bases not matched to a gene: 10. CDR3 size: 17 residues. In germline, CDR1 is SGHVS, CDR2 FQNEAQ. Here the CDR3 reads CASSYAPTSGGNYEQYF. As DNA, the CDR3 is TGTGCCAGCAGCTACGCCCCCACTAGCGGGGGGAACTACGAGCAGTACTTC. Full variable domain (remainder filled in from reference TRBV7-8 and TRBJ2-7): GAGVSQSPRYKVAKRGQDVALRCDPISGHVSLFWYQQALGQGPEFLTYFQNEAQLDKSGLPSDRFFAERPEGSVSTLKIQRTQQEDSAVYLCASSYAPTSGGNYEQYFGPGTRLTVT.